The TCR beta chain under discussion was sequenced for a study of blood T cell repertoires in COVID-19. Study context: Donors in the United States, Italy and Spain gave samples during acute or convalescent COVID-19. T cells, B-cell-depleted T cells, or PBMCs supplied cDNA or gDNA.

CDR1 is SGHTA and CDR2 is FQGNSA in the germline V gene. The CDR3 has 14 residues. The V end was cut by 5 bases, the J end by 2 bases, with 12 bases between. The authors' processing: Researchers report that nucleated cell counts were estimated from reference gene primer amplification. TCRdb's table, derived via immunoSEQ multiplex PCR, lists solely in-frame clones and lacks some. That table furnishes V, J and clone size, whereas the DNA furnished D and trimming. The table has about 36,000 clones, 90% seen once; the top ten hold roughly 5%. The rearrangement uses TRBV7-2 and TRBJ1-1; D remains unclear. The TCR sequence derives from a human donor in a cohort sampled during active COVID-19. The sequencing sample was made of peripheral blood. CDR3 loop: CASSPRILNTEAFF. DNA for the CDR3: TGTGCCAGCAGCCCCAGGATTTTAAACACTGAAGCTTTCTTT.